Included here is one T cell receptor beta chain sequence, with context. The CDR3 runs 15 residues. V lost 5 bases and J lost 4; bases outside the gene matches: 4. CDR1 SGHVS and CDR2 FNYEAQ come from the germline V gene. This sample was taken from a study of blood T cell repertoires in COVID-19. Study summary: COVID-19 samples collected from the United States, Italy and Spain covered acute and convalescent phases. T cells, B-cell-depleted T cells, or PBMCs supplied cDNA or gDNA.

Those who participated ranged in age from roughly 18 to 89 years and resided in about two dozen US areas. Assignments of participants to cohorts depended upon their own reported clinical history. TCRdb's copy holds only in-frame clones and misses some; the assay was immunoSEQ multiplex PCR. This table has approximately 260,000 clones, around four fifths appearing once. The rearrangement joins TRBV7-6 to TRBJ1-5; 11 nucleotides align to TRBD1. The TCR sequence derives from a young man with acute COVID-19. The material sequenced was PBMCs or T cells enriched from blood (not recorded which). The CDR3, as DNA: TGTGCCAGCAGCACTGGGACAGGGGGAAATCAGCCCCAGCATTTT. Translation: CASSTGTGGNQPQHF.